Included here is one T cell receptor beta chain sequence, with context. Antigen: not known. V lost 6 bases, J lost 5 bases, and 22 bases lay in between. Germline CDR1 MDHEN, CDR2 SYDVKM. This CDR3 comprises 16 residues. Assay used: immunoSEQ multiplex PCR; TCRdb lists only in-frame clones, some missing. The data show about 24,000 clones, with about 86% seen just once and roughly 1.3% held by the top ten. This sample stems from a study of monozygotic twins with cystic fibrosis. Study conclusions and caveats: Low clonality (median approximately 0.0095) suggested a mostly naive repertoire. Monozygotic CF twins shared more identical nucleotide clonotypes than unrelated patients.

The TCR sequence derives from a woman in her 30s with cystic fibrosis. Input material: blood. The V and J genes are TRBV28 and TRBJ2-5; TRBD2 is a possible D gene (6 bases). Here the CDR3 DNA reads TGTGCCAGCAGCCTCGGCTACGGGGGATCGGGGGAGACCCAGTACTTC. Protein product: CASSLGYGGSGETQYF. Full variable domain (missing parts from reference TRBV28 and TRBJ2-5): DVKVTQSSRYLVKRTGEKVFLECVQDMDHENMFWYRQDPGLGLRLIYFSYDVKMKEKGDIPEGYSVSREKKERFSLILESASTNQTSMYLCASSLGYGGSGETQYFGPGTRLLVL.